This TCR beta chain was identified during a study of T cells in Graves' hyperthyroidism and ophthalmopathy. Study results and caveats: From stable hyperthyroidism, ophthalmopathy was set apart by a 13 V-J model.

For ophthalmopathy patients, the Clinical Activity Score was at least 3 and the NOSPECS grade at least 4; duration was under 3 months. Patients with uncontrolled infections, other autoimmune diseases, pregnancy or lactation were excluded. It was over 9.5 ml of fresh peripheral blood that supplied the PBMCs. RNA transcripts were the template for amplifying TCR beta CDR3 regions. With the HTBI primer set, the TCR CDR3 went through a first round of RT-PCR. TCRdb ran MiXCR on the multiplex PCR reads and lists one entry per CDR3 protein. This sample has 450,000 to 550,000 distinct CDR3 sequences; approximately 24% occur once, and the top ten carry around 11%. The CDR3 has 15 residues. The V end lost 1 base, the J end lost 0 bases, and 4 bases lay between the germline ends. Germline CDR1 and CDR2: MNHNS and SASEGT. This clonotype was recorded many times. What it recognizes is unknown.

The chain carries TRBV6-1 and TRBJ2-6; D remains unclear. The receptor's source is a woman in her 30s with Graves' ophthalmopathy. Sequenced: blood. The CDR3 loop is CASSEGVSGANVLTF. As DNA, the CDR3 is TGTGCCAGCAGTGAAGGCGTCTCTGGGGCCAACGTCCTGACTTTC.